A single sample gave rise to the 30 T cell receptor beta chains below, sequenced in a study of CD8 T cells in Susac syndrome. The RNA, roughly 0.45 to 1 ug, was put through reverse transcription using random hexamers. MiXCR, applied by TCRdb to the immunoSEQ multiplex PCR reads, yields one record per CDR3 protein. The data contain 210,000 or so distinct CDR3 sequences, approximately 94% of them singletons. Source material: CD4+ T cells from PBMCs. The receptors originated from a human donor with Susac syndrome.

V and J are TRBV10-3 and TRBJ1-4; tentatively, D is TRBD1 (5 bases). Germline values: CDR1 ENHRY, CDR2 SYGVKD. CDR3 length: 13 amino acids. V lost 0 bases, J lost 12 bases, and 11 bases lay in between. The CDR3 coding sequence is TGTGCCATCAGTGAGTCCGAAGGGGAAGAACTGTTTTTT. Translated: CAISESEGEELFF.

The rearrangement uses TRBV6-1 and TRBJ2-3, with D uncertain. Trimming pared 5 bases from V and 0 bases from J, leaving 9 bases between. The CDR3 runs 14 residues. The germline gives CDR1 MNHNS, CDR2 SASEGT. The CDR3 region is CASSLMESTDTQYF. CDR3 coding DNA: TGTGCCAGCAGTTTGATGGAAAGCACAGATACGCAGTATTTT.

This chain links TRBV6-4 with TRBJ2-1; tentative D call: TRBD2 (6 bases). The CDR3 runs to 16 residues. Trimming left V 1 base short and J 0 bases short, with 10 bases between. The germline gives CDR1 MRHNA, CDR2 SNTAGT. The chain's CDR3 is CASSDFLASSYNEQFF. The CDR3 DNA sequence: TGTGCCAGCAGTGACTTCCTAGCGAGCTCCTACAATGAGCAGTTCTTC.

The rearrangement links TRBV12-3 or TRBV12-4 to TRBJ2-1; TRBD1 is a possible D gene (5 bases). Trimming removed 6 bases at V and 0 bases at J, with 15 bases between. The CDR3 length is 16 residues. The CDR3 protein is CASRDMAGNSYNEQFF. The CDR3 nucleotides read TGTGCCAGCAGGGACATGGCAGGGAACTCCTACAATGAGCAGTTCTTC.

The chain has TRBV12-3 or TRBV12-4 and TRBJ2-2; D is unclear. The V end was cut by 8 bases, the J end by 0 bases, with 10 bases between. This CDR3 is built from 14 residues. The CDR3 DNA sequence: TGTGCCAGCGCTGTGGCAGCGAACACCGGGGAGCTGTTTTTT. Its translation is CASAVAANTGELFF.

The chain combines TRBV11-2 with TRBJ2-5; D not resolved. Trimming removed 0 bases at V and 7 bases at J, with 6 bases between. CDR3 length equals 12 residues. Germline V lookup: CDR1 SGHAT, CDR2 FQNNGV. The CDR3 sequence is CASSLEVGTQYF. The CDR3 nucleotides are TGTGCCAGCAGCTTAGAGGTCGGGACCCAGTACTTC.

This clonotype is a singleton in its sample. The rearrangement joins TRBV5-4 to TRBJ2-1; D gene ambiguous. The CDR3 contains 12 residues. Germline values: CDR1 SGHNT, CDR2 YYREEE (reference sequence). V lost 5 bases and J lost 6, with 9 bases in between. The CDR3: CASSTTRNEQFF. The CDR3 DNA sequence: TGTGCCAGCAGTACTACTCGCAATGAGCAGTTCTTC.

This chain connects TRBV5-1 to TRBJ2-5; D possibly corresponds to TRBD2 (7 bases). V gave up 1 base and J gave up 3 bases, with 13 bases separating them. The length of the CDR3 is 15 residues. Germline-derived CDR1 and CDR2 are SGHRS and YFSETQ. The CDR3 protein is CASSLRGAQEETQYF. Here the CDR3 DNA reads TGCGCCAGCAGCTTGCGGGGGGCCCAGGAAGAGACCCAGTACTTC.

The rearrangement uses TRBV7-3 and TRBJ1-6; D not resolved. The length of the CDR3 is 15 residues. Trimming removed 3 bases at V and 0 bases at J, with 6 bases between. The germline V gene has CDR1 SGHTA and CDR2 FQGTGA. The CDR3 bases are TGTGCCAGCAGCTTGTCGAGCTCCTATAATTCACCCCTCCACTTT. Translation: CASSLSSSYNSPLHF.

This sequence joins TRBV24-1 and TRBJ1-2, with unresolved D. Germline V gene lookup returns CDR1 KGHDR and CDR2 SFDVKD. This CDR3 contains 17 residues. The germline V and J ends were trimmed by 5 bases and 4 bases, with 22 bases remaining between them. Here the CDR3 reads CATSAPEPSRPPYGYTF. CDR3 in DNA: TGTGCCACCAGTGCCCCGGAGCCTTCCAGGCCTCCCTATGGCTACACCTTC.

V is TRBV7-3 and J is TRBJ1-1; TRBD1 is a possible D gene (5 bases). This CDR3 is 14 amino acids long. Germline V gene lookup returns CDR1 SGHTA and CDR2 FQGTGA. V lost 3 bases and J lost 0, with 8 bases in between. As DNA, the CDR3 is TGTGCCAGCAGCTTTTCGGGACTGAACACTGAAGCTTTCTTT. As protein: CASSFSGLNTEAFF.

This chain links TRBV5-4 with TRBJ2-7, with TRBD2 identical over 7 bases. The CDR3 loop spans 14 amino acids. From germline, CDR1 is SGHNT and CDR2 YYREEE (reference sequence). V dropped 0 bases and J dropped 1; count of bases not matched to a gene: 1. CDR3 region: CASSLERGSYEQYF. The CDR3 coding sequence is TGTGCCAGCAGCTTGGAGCGGGGATCCTACGAGCAGTACTTC.

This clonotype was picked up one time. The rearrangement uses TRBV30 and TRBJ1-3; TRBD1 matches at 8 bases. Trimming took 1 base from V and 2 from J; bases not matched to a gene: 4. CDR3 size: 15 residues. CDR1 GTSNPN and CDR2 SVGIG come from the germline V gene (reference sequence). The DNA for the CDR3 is TGTGCCTGGAGTGACCCGACAGGGGCTGGAAACACCATATATTTT. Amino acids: CAWSDPTGAGNTIYF.

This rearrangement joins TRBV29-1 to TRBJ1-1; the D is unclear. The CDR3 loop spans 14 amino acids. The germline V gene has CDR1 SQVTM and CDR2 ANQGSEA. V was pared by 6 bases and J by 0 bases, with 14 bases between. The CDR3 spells CSVEPGRLNTEAFF. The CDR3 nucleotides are TGCAGCGTCGAGCCTGGACGTTTGAACACTGAAGCTTTCTTT.

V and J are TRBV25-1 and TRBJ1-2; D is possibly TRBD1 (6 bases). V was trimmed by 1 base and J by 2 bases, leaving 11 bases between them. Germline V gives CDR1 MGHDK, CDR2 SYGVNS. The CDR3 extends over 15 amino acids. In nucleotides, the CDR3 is TGTGCCAGCAGTGAATCGCTAGGGGGAAACTATGGCTACACCTTC. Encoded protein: CASSESLGGNYGYTF.

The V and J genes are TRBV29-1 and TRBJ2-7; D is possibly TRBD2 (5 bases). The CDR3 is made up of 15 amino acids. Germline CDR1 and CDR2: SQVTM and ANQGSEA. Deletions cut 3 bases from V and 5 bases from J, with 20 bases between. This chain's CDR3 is CSVDRGSGKLHEQYF. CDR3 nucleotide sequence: TGCAGCGTTGATCGAGGGTCGGGGAAACTCCACGAGCAGTACTTC.

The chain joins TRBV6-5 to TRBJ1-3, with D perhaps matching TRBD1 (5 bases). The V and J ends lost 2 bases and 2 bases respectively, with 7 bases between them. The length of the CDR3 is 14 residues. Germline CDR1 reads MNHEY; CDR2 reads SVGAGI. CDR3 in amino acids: CASSYGGTGNTIYF. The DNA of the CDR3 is TGTGCCAGCAGTTACGGGGGAACTGGAAACACCATATATTTT.

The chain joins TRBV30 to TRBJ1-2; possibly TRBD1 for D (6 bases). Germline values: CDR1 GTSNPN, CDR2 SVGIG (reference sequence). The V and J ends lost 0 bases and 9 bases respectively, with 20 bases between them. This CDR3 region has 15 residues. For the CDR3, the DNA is TGTGCCTGGAGTGTACTAAGGGGGGTTTTGAGGAGCTACACCTTC. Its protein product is CAWSVLRGVLRSYTF.

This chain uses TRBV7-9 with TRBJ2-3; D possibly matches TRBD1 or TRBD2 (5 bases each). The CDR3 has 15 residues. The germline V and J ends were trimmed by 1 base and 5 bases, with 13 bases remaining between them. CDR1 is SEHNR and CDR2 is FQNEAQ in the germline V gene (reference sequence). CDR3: CASSLGDRREDTQYF. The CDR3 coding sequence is TGTGCCAGCAGCTTAGGGGACCGAAGGGAAGATACGCAGTATTTT.

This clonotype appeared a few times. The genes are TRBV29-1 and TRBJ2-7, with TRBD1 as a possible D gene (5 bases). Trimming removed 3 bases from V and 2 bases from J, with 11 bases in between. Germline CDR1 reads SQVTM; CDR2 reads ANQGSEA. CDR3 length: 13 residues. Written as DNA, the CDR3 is TGCAGCGTTGACGGAGACAGCCCCTACGAGCAGTACTTC. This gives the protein CSVDGDSPYEQYF.

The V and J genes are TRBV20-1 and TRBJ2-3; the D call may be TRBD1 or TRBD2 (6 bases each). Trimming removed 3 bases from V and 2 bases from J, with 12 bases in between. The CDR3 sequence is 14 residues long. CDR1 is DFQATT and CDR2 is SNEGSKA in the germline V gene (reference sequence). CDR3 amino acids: CSARGGSFTDTQYF. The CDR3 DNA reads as TGCAGTGCTAGGGGGGGCTCTTTCACAGATACGCAGTATTTT.

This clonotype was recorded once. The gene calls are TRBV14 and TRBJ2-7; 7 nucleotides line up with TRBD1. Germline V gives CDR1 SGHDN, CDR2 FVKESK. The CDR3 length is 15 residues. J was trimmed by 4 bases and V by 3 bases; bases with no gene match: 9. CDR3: CASSQGQLPLYEQYF. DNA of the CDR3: TGTGCCAGCAGCCAGGGACAGCTACCCCTTTACGAGCAGTACTTC.

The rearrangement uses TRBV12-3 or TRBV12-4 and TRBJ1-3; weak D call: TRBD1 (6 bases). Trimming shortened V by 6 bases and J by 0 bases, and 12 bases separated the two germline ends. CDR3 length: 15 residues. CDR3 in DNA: TGTGCCAGCAGATCTGGACAGATCTCTGGAAACACCATATATTTT. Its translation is CASRSGQISGNTIYF.

CDR3 DNA: TGTGCCAGCAGCGGACCCGGTTCGGCTCAAGAGACCCAGTACTTC. This encodes CASSGPGSAQETQYF. The rearrangement links TRBV9 to TRBJ2-5; D not certain. This CDR3 contains 15 residues. V was shortened by 3 bases and J by 2 bases, with 14 bases between the two germline ends. Per germline, CDR1 SGDLS and CDR2 YYNGEE. The complete variable domain, with remaining parts taken from reference TRBV9 and TRBJ2-5, reads DSGVTQTPKHLITATGQRVTLRCSPRSGDLSVYWYQQSLDQGLQFLIQYYNGEERAKGNILERFSAQQFPDLHSELNLSSLELGDSALYFCASSGPGSAQETQYFGPGTRLLVL.

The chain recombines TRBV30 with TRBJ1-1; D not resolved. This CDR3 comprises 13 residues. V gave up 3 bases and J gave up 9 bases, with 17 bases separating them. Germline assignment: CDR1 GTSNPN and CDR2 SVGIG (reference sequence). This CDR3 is CAWSPSSLGKAFF. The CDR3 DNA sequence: TGTGCCTGGAGCCCCAGTAGCCTCGGGAAAGCTTTCTTT.

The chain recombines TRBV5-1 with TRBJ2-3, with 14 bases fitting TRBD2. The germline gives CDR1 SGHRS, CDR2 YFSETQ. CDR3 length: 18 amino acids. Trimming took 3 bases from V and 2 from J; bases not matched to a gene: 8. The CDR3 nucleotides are TGCGCCAGCAGCTCGGGACTAGCGGGGGCCGGGTACACAGATACGCAGTATTTT. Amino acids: CASSSGLAGAGYTDTQYF.

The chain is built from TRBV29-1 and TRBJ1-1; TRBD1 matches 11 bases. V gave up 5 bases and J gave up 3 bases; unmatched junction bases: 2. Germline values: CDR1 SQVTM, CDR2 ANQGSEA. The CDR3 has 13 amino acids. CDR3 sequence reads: CSVLGQGDTEAFF. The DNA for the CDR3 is TGCAGCGTTCTGGGACAGGGGGACACTGAAGCTTTCTTT.

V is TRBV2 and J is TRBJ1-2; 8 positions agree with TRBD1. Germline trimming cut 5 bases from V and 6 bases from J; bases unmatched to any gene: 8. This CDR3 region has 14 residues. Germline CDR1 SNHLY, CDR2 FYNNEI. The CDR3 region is CASSFSRDRHGYTF. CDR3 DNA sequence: TGTGCCAGCAGTTTTAGCCGGGACAGGCATGGCTACACCTTC. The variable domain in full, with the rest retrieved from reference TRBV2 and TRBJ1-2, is EPEVTQTPSHQVTQMGQEVILRCVPISNHLYFYWYRQILGQKVEFLVSFYNNEISEKSEIFDDQFSVERPDGSNFTLKIRSTKLEDSAMYFCASSFSRDRHGYTFGSGTRLTVV.

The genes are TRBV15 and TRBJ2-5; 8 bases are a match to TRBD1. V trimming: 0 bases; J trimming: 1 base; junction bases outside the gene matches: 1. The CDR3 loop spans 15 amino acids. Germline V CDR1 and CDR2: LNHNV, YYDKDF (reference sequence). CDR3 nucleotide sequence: TGTGCCACCAGCAGAGATGACAGGGGCCAAGAGACCCAGTACTTC. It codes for CATSRDDRGQETQYF.

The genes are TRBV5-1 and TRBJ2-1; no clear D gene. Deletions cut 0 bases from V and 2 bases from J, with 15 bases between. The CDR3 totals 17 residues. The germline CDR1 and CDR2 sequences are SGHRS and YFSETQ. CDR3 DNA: TGCGCCAGCAGCTTGGAGAGTCCAGGATCAACCTACAATGAGCAGTTCTTC. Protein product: CASSLESPGSTYNEQFF.